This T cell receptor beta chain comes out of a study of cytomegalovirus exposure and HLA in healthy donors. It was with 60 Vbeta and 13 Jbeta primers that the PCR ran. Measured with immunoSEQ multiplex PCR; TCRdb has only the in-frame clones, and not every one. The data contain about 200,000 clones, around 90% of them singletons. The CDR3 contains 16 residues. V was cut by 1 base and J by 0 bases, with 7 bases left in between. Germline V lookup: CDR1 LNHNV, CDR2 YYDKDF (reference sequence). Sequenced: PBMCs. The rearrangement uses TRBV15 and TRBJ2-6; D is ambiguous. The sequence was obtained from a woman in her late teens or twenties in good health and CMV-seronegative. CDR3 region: CATSRGWASGANVLTF. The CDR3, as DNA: TGTGCCACCAGCAGAGGTTGGGCCTCTGGGGCCAACGTCCTGACTTTC.